This T cell receptor beta chain was profiled in a study of CD8 T cells in ankylosing spondylitis (dated by TCRdb to 2016 to 2017). The study in broad terms: The study profiled T cell receptor beta repertoires in healthy donors and ankylosing spondylitis patients to find disease-linked TCR variants. The full study cohort was made up of about 25 ankylosing spondylitis patients and around 100 healthy donors. Peripheral blood was sampled, and synovial fluid was additionally collected from ankylosing spondylitis patients. Study-wide conclusions, independent of this receptor: A TCR beta motif made up of seven or eight highly homologous amino acid variants appeared to be characteristic of blood from ankylosing spondylitis patients. The disease-linked clones had a CD8+ phenotype and were found at relatively low frequencies in peripheral blood. According to the report, matched synovial fluid samples from ankylosing spondylitis patients were significantly enriched for the disease-linked clones. Some TCR beta motif variants had previously been reported in synovial fluid and blood of reactive arthritis patients, which suggested common disease-initiation mechanisms.

This clonotype was seen a handful of times. Its antigen is currently not known. Per-nucleotide qualities are absent, and no much larger clonotype sits a single base away. The sample was run on an Illumina HiSeq 2500. TCR beta libraries were prepared by quantitative 5'-RACE with molecular barcodes. The study's own analysis went as follows. Disease-linked TCR variants were identified with a new computational method built on a probabilistic model of VDJ rearrangement. TCRdb trimmed the raw reads at Q25, called clones with MiXCR and kept productive beta chains. Every CDR3 protein is listed once, alongside the most common genes and DNA of its rows. The V and J calls here are based on TCRdb, not the publication. The sample data list around 430,000 distinct CDR3 sequences, and approximately 17% of these were observed just once. The ten largest clones take up approximately 0.93% of the sample. The source of this sequence is a male donor with ankylosing spondylitis. The sequencing input was blood, either unsorted or a sorted T cell fraction (not recorded which).

The CDR3 loop reads CASSLKGQGSSGANVLTF. The nucleotides read TGTGCCAGCAGCCTAAAAGGACAGGGGAGCTCTGGGGCCAACGTCCTGACTTTC. The chain is encoded by TRBV9 joined to TRBJ2-6; 9 bases in between match TRBD1. CDR1 and CDR2 were assigned from the germline V gene as SGDLS and YYNGEE. Clipping removes 4 bases from V and 0 bases from J, with 8 as the unmatched junction base count. Counted from cysteine to phenylalanine, this CDR3 has 18 amino acids. The only DNA kept is the CDR3, 54 bases in frame from the first base.